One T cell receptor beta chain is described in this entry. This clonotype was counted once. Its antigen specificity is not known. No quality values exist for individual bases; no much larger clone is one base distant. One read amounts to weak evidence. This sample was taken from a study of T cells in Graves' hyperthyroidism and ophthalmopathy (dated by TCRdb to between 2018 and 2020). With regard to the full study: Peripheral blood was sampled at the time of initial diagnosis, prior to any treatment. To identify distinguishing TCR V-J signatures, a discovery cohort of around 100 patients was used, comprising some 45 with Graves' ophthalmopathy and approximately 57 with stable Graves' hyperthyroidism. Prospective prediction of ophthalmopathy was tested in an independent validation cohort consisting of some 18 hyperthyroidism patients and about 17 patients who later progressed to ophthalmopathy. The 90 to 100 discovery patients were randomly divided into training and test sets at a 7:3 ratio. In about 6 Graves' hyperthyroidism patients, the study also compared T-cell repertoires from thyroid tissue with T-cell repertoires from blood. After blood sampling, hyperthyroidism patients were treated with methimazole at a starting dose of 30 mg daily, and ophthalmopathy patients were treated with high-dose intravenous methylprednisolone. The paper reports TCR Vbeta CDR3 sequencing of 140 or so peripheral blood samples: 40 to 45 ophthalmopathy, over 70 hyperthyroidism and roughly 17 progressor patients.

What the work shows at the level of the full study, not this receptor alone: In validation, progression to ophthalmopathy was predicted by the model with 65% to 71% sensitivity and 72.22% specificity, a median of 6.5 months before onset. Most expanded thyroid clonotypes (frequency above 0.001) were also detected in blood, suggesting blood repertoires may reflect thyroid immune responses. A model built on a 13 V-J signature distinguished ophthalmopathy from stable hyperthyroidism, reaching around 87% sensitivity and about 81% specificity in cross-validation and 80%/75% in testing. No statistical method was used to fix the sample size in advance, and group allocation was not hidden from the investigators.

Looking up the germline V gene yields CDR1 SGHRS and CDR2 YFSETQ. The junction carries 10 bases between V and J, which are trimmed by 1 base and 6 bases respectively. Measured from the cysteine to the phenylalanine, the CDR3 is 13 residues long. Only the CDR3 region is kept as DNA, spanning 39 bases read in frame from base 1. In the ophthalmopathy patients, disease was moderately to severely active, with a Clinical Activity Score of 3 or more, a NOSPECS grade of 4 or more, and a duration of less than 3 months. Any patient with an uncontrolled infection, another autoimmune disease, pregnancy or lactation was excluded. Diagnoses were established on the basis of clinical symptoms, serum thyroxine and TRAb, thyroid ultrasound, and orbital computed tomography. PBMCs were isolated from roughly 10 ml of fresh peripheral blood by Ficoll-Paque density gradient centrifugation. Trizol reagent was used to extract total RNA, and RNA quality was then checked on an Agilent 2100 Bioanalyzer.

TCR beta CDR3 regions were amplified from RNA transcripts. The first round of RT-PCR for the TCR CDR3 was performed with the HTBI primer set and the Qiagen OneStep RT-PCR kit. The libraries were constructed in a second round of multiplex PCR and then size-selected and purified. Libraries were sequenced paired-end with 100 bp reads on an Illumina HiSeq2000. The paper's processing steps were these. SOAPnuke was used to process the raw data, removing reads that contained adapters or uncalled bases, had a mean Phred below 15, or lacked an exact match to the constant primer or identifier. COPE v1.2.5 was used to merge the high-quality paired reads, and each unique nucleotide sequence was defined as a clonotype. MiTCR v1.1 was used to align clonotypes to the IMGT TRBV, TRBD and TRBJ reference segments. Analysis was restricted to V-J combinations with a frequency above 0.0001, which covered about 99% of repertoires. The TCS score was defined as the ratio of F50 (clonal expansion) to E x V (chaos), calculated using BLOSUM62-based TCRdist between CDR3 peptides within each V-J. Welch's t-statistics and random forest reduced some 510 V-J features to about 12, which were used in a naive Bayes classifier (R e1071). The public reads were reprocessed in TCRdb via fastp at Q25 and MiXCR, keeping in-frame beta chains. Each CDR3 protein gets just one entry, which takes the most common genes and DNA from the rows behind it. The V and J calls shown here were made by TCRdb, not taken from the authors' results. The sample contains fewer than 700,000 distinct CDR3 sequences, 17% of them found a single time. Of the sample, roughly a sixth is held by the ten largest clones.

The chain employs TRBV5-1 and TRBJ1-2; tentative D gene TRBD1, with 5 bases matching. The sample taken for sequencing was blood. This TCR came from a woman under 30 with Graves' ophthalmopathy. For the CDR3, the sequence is CASSLPQGDGYTF. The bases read TGCGCCAGCAGCTTGCCCCAGGGAGATGGCTACACCTTC. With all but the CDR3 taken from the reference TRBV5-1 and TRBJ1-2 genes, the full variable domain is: KAGVTQTPRYLIKTRGQQVTLSCSPISGHRSVSWYQQTPGQGLQFLFEYFSETQRNKGNFPGRFSGRQFSNSRSEMNVSTLELGDSALYLCASSLPQGDGYTFGSGTRLTVV.